This T cell receptor beta chain appears in the sequencing data of a study of T cells in Graves' hyperthyroidism and ophthalmopathy (dated by TCRdb to about 2019). Regarding the study in general: Peripheral blood samples were taken at the time of initial diagnosis, prior to any treatment. To identify TCR V-J signatures that set the groups apart, the researchers used a discovery cohort of more than 95 patients, made up of 43 with Graves' ophthalmopathy and about 60 with stable Graves' hyperthyroidism. An independent validation cohort of under 20 hyperthyroidism patients and about 15 patients who later progressed to ophthalmopathy tested prospective prediction of ophthalmopathy. The approximately 98 discovery patients were randomly divided into training and test sets at a 7:3 ratio. Thyroid tissue and blood T-cell repertoires from about six Graves' hyperthyroidism patients were also compared in the study. After blood sampling, hyperthyroidism patients were treated with methimazole at a starting dose of 30 mg daily, and ophthalmopathy patients were treated with high-dose intravenous methylprednisolone. According to the paper, TCR Vbeta CDR3 sequencing was carried out on more than 120 peripheral blood samples, which came from approximately 41 ophthalmopathy, some 73 hyperthyroidism and approximately 17 progressor patients. Summary of the overall study and its limitations: Blood samples also contained most of the expanded thyroid clonotypes (frequency above 0.001), which suggests that blood repertoires may reflect thyroid immune responses. Sample size was not statistically predetermined, and investigators were not blinded to group allocation. In cross-validation, a model built on a 13 V-J signature told ophthalmopathy apart from stable hyperthyroidism with about 90% sensitivity and about 81% specificity, and in testing the same model reached 80%/75%. In validation, the model predicted progression to ophthalmopathy with about 71% sensitivity and approximately 78% specificity, a median of 6.5 months before onset.

As regards this clonotype: This clone's antigen is unknown. No much larger clone exists at a distance of one base, and base qualities are not known.

The TCR beta CDR3 regions were amplified from RNA transcripts. A first-round RT-PCR of the TCR CDR3 used the HTBI primer set with the Qiagen OneStep RT-PCR kit. The libraries were constructed in a second round of multiplex PCR and then size-selected and purified. The libraries were sequenced on an Illumina HiSeq2000 using paired-end 100 bp reads. The study's processing was this. Raw data were processed with SOAPnuke, discarding reads with adapters, uncalled bases, mean Phred below 15, or no exact constant-primer or identifier match. COPE v1.2.5 was used to merge the high-quality paired reads, and each unique nucleotide sequence was defined as a clonotype. MiTCR v1.1 was used to align clonotypes to the IMGT TRBV, TRBD and TRBJ reference segments. The analysis included only V-J combinations with a frequency above 0.0001, which together covered more than 99% of the repertoires. The TCS score was defined as F50 (clonal expansion) divided by E x V (chaos), with BLOSUM62-based TCRdist calculated between CDR3 peptides within each V-J. Welch's t-statistics and random forest reduced 450 to 600 V-J features to fewer than 15, which were used in a naive Bayes classifier (R e1071). The public sequencing data were trimmed at Q25 with fastp and processed into clonotypes with MiXCR by TCRdb, which kept only in-frame beta chains. Records with the same CDR3 protein are collapsed into one entry carrying the most frequent genes and DNA. Clone size and V and J calls follow TCRdb, not the original study. Present in this sample are under 600,000 distinct CDR3 sequences, more than 15% of which were seen just once. In total, the top ten clones hold 3% to 4% of the sample.

The CDR3 sequence holds 16 residues, the cysteine and phenylalanine included. Of all the DNA, just the CDR3 is kept, 48 bases in frame from base 1. V has 10 bases trimmed and J has 6 bases trimmed; junction bases matching no gene number 20. The germline V gene (reference sequence) gives CDR1 as LNHDA and CDR2 as SQIVND. Ophthalmopathy patients had moderately to severely active disease, with a Clinical Activity Score of 3 or more, a NOSPECS grade of 4 or more, and a disease duration of less than 3 months. Patients with uncontrolled infections, other autoimmune diseases, pregnancy or lactation were excluded. Diagnoses relied on clinical symptoms, serum thyroxine and TRAb, thyroid ultrasound and orbital computed tomography. PBMCs were separated from under 11 ml of fresh peripheral blood using Ficoll-Paque density gradient centrifugation. Total RNA was extracted using Trizol reagent, and RNA quality was assessed on an Agilent 2100 Bioanalyzer.

The sample consisted of blood. This clonotype originated in a woman aged 40-49 years with Graves' ophthalmopathy. The V and J genes are TRBV19 and TRBJ2-7, and 8 junctional nucleotides match TRBD1. Here is the DNA: TGTGCCACGACGGCAGCCGCCGGGACAGGAGGAGGCGAGCAGTACTTC. Its protein reads: CATTAAAGTGGGEQYF.